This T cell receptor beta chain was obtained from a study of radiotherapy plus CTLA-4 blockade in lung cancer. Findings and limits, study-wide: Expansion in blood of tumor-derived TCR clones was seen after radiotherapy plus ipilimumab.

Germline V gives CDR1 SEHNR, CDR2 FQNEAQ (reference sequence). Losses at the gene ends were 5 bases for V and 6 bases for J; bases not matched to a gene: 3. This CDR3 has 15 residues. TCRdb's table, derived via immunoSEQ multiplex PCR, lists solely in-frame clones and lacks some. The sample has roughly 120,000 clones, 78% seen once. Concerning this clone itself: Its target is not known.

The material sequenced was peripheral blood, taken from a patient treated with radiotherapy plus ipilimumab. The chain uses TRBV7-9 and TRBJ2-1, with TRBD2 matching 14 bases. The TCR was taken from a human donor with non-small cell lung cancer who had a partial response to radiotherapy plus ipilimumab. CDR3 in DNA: TGTGCCAGCAGCAAGACTAGCGGGAGGGCCAATGAGCAGTTCTTC. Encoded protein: CASSKTSGRANEQFF.